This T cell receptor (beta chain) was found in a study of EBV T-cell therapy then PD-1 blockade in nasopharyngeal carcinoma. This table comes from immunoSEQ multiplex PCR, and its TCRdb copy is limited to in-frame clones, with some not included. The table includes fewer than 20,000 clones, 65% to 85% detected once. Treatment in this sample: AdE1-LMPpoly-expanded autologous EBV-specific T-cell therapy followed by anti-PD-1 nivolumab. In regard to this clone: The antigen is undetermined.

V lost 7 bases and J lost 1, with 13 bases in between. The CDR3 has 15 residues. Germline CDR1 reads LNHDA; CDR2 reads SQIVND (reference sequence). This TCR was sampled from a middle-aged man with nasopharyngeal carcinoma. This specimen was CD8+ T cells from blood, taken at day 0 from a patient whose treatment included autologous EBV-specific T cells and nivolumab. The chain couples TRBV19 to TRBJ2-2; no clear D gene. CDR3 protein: CASTRTNLNTGELFF. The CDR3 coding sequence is TGTGCCAGTACCCGGACCAATTTGAACACCGGGGAGCTGTTTTTT.